The 22 T cell receptor beta chains below come from one sample, sequenced in a study of molecular identifiers for immune sequencing clone quantification. TCRdb re-called the PCR reads with MiXCR, one entry per CDR3 protein. Altogether several thousand distinct CDR3 sequences are present, around 14% being singletons, with the ten largest covering approximately 1.6%. Sample: naive CD8+ T cells from blood, with Jurkat cell RNA spiked in. Subset noted: FACS-sorted CD8+CD4-CCR7+CD45RA+ naive T cells. These TCRs come from a human donor in good health. Some libraries in this study had Jurkat cell RNA spiked in.

This clonotype is medium-sized by share. This sequence joins TRBV28 and TRBJ2-7; D not resolved. CDR1 and CDR2 (germline): MDHEN, SYDVKM. The CDR3 has 14 amino acids. The V and J ends lost 8 bases and 2 bases respectively, with 16 bases between them. CDR3 in amino acids: CASRSLPAAYEQYF. Here the CDR3 DNA reads TGTGCCAGCCGATCCCTGCCTGCGGCCTACGAGCAGTACTTC. Combining the CDR3 with reference TRBV28 and TRBJ2-7 gives the whole variable domain DVKVTQSSRYLVKRTGEKVFLECVQDMDHENMFWYRQDPGLGLRLIYFSYDVKMKEKGDIPEGYSVSREKKERFSLILESASTNQTSMYLCASRSLPAAYEQYFGPGTRLTVT.

About this clonotype: A clone one base away is much larger, so this may be a read error. The chain links TRBV10-3 to TRBJ2-7; the D call may be TRBD1 or TRBD2 (5 bases each). The CDR3 has 15 amino acids. Between the trimmed V and J ends, which lost 3 bases and 0 bases, there was a span of 12 bases. The germline V gene encodes CDR1 ENHRY and CDR2 SYGVKD. The DNA of the CDR3 is TGTGCCATCAGTGATGGGACGGGGTGCTCCTACGAGCAGTACTTC. It specifies CAISDGTGCSYEQYF.

Regarding this clonotype: A read error is possible here, since a much larger clone lies one base away. This sequence joins TRBV6-5 and TRBJ2-5; D call uncertain. The CDR3 covers 12 residues. The germline CDR1 and CDR2 sequences are MNHEY and SVGAGI. V lost 0 bases, J lost 7 bases, and 6 bases lay in between. In nucleotides, the CDR3 is TGTGCCAGCAGTTACTCAATGGGGACCCAGTACTTC. This encodes CASSYSMGTQYF.

Sample share makes this clonotype medium-sized. The chain joins TRBV4-3 to TRBJ2-3; 10 positions agree with TRBD1. Germline V CDR1 and CDR2: LGHNA, YSLEER. The junction had 11 bases not matched to a gene; V was cut back by 0 bases and J by 5 bases. This CDR3 is built from 18 residues. In DNA, the CDR3 is TGCGCCAGCAGCCAAGAGGTCCCTGACAGGGGGCTAAGAGATACGCAGTATTTT. It translates to CASSQEVPDRGLRDTQYF.

In regard to this clonotype: With a much larger clone just one base away, this may be a read error. This chain connects TRBV27 to TRBJ2-3; no definite D call. V was pared by 1 base and J by 6 bases, with 8 bases between. This CDR3 spans 13 amino acids. Germline V gene sequence: CDR1 MNHEY, CDR2 SMNVEV (reference sequence). The CDR3 region has the DNA TGTGCCAGCAGTTTATTTTTATCTGATACGCAGTATTTT. It specifies CASSLFLSDTQYF.

Judged by abundance, this clonotype is medium-sized. This chain connects TRBV4-3 to TRBJ2-2, with D possibly matching TRBD1 (6 bases). Per the germline V gene, CDR1 is LGHNA and CDR2 is YSLEER. V lost 0 bases, J lost 0 bases, and 8 bases lay in between. This CDR3 comprises 16 residues. The CDR3, as DNA: TGCGCCAGCAGCCAAGACCAGGGGTCGAACACCGGGGAGCTGTTTTTT. Encoded protein: CASSQDQGSNTGELFF.

By share, this clonotype ranks as medium-sized. V gene TRBV4-3 combines with J gene TRBJ2-6; D is uncertain. CDR1 LGHNA and CDR2 YSLEER come from the germline V gene. Trimming removed 3 bases at V and 0 bases at J, with 9 bases between. The CDR3 is 16 residues long. The CDR3 region has the DNA TGCGCCAGCAGCCACGGACGGTACTCTGGGGCCAACGTCCTGACTTTC. It yields the protein CASSHGRYSGANVLTF.

By share of the sample, this clonotype is medium-sized. The chain carries TRBV28 and TRBJ2-6; D is possibly TRBD1 (6 bases). CDR3 length: 15 amino acids. Germline loops: CDR1 MDHEN, CDR2 SYDVKM. V shed 4 bases and J shed 4 bases, with 11 bases lying between them. CDR3 nucleotide sequence: TGTGCCAGCAGTTCACAGGGTCCCGGGGCCAACGTCCTGACTTTC. It translates to CASSSQGPGANVLTF.

This clonotype is medium-sized (0.01 to 0.1%) within its sample. The rearrangement joins TRBV29-1 to TRBJ2-7, with D possibly being TRBD1 or TRBD2 (6 bases each). Germline values: CDR1 SQVTM, CDR2 ANQGSEA. The CDR3 has 12 residues. V shed 6 bases and J shed 0 bases, with 9 bases lying between them. The CDR3 loop reads CSVGGTSYEQYF. DNA of the CDR3: TGCAGCGTCGGGGGCACCTCCTACGAGCAGTACTTC.

A few counts support this clonotype. A clone one base away is much larger, so this may be a read error. The chain is built from TRBV7-9 and TRBJ1-4; a weak D match, TRBD1 (6 bases). The CDR3 runs 16 residues. Per germline, CDR1 SEHNR and CDR2 FQNEAQ (reference sequence). As DNA, the CDR3 is TGTGCCGGCAGCTCCCGGTCCGCAGGGGCTAATGAAAAACTGTTTTTT. Its protein is CAGSSRSAGANEKLFF. The full variable domain, in which reference TRBV7-9 and TRBJ1-4 provide the parts outside the CDR3, is DTGVSQNPRHKITKRGQNVTFRCDPISEHNRLYWYRQTLGQGPEFLTYFQNEAQLEKSRLLSDRFSAERPKGSFSTLEIQRTEQGDSAMYLCAGSSRSAGANEKLFFGSGTQLSVL.

This clonotype is medium-sized. V usage is TRBV6-5 and J usage is TRBJ2-3; D gene uncertain. Germline-derived CDR1 and CDR2 are MNHEY and SVGAGI. Deletions cut 6 bases from V and 3 bases from J, with 16 bases between. The CDR3 is made up of 15 amino acids. CDR3 nucleotide sequence: TGTGCCAGCAGGCCGACTGGGTATTATACAGATACGCAGTATTTT. It is translated as CASRPTGYYTDTQYF.

Remarks on this clonotype: Just one base apart from a much larger clone, this may be a read error. The rearrangement joins TRBV9 to TRBJ2-5; D possibly corresponds to TRBD1 (6 bases). The CDR3 has 15 amino acids. Looked up from germline, CDR1 is SGDLS and CDR2 is YYNGEE. CDR3 amino acids: CASSVVGGPAETPYF. The CDR3 DNA reads TGTGCCAGCAGCGTAGTTGGGGGCCCAGCGGAGACCCCGTACTTC.

This clonotype occurred many times. The rearrangement joins TRBV19 to TRBJ1-1, with a tentative D call TRBD1 (6 bases). CDR1 is LNHDA and CDR2 is SQIVND in the germline V gene (reference sequence). V was pared by 3 bases and J by 5 bases, with 13 bases between. The CDR3 sequence is 14 residues long. CDR3 in amino acids: CASSIQGLRTEAFF. Written as DNA, the CDR3 is TGTGCCAGTAGTATCCAGGGGCTGAGGACTGAAGCTTTCTTT.

This clonotype was observed at least ten times. V gene TRBV7-6 combines with J gene TRBJ2-7; 8 nucleotides match TRBD1. This CDR3 contains 13 residues. Germline V gives CDR1 SGHVS, CDR2 FNYEAQ. V was clipped by 3 bases and J by 4 bases; unmatched bases: 2. CDR3 sequence: CASSLGQEYEQYF. The CDR3 DNA reads as TGTGCCAGCAGCTTGGGACAGGAATACGAGCAGTACTTC.

This clonotype was picked up many times. J is TRBJ2-3 and V is TRBV7-9, with a weak D call TRBD1 (6 bases). The length of the CDR3 is 13 residues. V lost 5 bases, J lost 5 bases, and 11 bases lay in between. Germline V gene data show CDR1 as SEHNR and CDR2 as FQNEAQ (reference sequence). The CDR3 region has the DNA TGTGCCAGCAGCCCCCCGGACAGAGATACGCAGTATTTT. Translation gives CASSPPDRDTQYF.

This clonotype was picked up many times. One end of the junction fails to match germline, which may point to a read error. This chain links TRBV5-1 with TRBJ1-4, with D perhaps matching TRBD1 (6 bases). The germline V gene encodes CDR1 SGHRS and CDR2 YFSETQ. The CDR3 has 12 residues. Here the CDR3 reads CASSQLGQPEVF. The CDR3 nucleotides are TGCGCCAGCAGCCAACTTGGACAGCCTGAGGTTTTT. The full variable domain, in which reference TRBV5-1 and TRBJ1-4 provide the parts outside the CDR3, is KAGVTQTPRYLIKTRGQQVTLSCSPISGHRSVSWYQQTPGQGLQFLFEYFSETQRNKGNFPGRFSGRQFSNSRSEMNVSTLELGDSALYLCASSQLGQPEVFGSGTQLSVL.

This clonotype was seen many times. The chain couples TRBV30 to TRBJ2-7, with a weak D call TRBD2 (6 bases). Germline V gives CDR1 GTSNPN, CDR2 SVGIG (reference sequence). V was trimmed by 1 base and J by 6 bases, leaving 7 bases between them. The CDR3 has 11 amino acids. CDR3 loop: CAWSGGVEQYF. The CDR3 DNA sequence: TGTGCCTGGAGTGGGGGGGTCGAGCAGTACTTC.

The sample holds many counts of this clonotype. For the CDR3, the DNA is TGTGCCAGCAGCTTATCAGGGGATAGCAATCAGCCCCAGCATTTT. Its translation is CASSLSGDSNQPQHF. This rearrangement joins TRBV5-4 to TRBJ1-5; tentatively, D is TRBD1 (6 bases). The CDR3 consists of 15 residues. Trimming cost V 2 bases and J 0 bases, with 9 bases left between them. CDR1 and CDR2 (germline): SGHNT, YYREEE (reference sequence).

This clonotype was observed at least ten times. The chain links TRBV6-2 or TRBV6-3 to TRBJ2-7; D possibly uses TRBD1 or TRBD2 (5 bases each). The CDR3 length is 14 residues. V shed 8 bases and J shed 0 bases, with 14 bases lying between them. Germline assignment: CDR1 MNHEY and CDR2 SVGEGT. CDR3 residues: CASAEGPFSYEQYF. The CDR3, as DNA: TGTGCCAGCGCCGAGGGGCCATTCTCCTACGAGCAGTACTTC.

The sample holds many counts of this clonotype. The rearrangement uses TRBV15 and TRBJ2-7, with D possibly matching TRBD2 (5 bases). This CDR3 has 14 amino acids. V was shortened by 0 bases and J by 0 bases, with 6 bases between the two germline ends. The germline gives CDR1 LNHNV, CDR2 YYDKDF (reference sequence). In DNA form, the CDR3 reads TGTGCCACCAGCAGAGAAGCGGTCTCCTACGAGCAGTACTTC. Encoded protein: CATSREAVSYEQYF.

Within the sample, this clonotype is medium-sized. The CDR3 loop reads CASSQVRAQETQYF. As DNA, the CDR3 is TGCGCCAGCAGCCAAGTACGGGCCCAAGAGACCCAGTACTTC. The V gene is TRBV4-3, the J gene TRBJ2-5; unclear D gene. The CDR3 covers 14 residues. V lost 1 base and J lost 1, with 7 bases in between. Germline V lookup: CDR1 LGHNA, CDR2 YSLEER.

A note on this clonotype: A much larger clone sits a single nucleotide away, making a read error possible. The chain uses TRBV28 and TRBJ2-1; 15 nucleotides align to TRBD2. V was clipped by 6 bases and J by 9 bases; unmatched bases: 6. The CDR3 length is 15 residues. Germline V gives CDR1 MDHEN, CDR2 SYDVKM. CDR3 nucleotides: TGTGCCAGCAGCGGACTAGCGGGAGGGAGGGCTGAGCAGTTCTTC. It codes for CASSGLAGGRAEQFF.